This TCR beta chain was sequenced in a study of shared clonotypes between healthy human individuals. V lost 7 bases, J lost 3 bases, and 8 bases stayed unmatched. This CDR3 region has 14 residues. Germline values: CDR1 SQVTM, CDR2 ANQGSEA. CD45RO-negative CD8 cells positively selected for CCR7 made up the naive population, which excluded terminally differentiated effector memory CD45RA+ cells. Profiled with immunoSEQ multiplex PCR; TCRdb holds only in-frame clones, not every one. The table records a few million clones, around 95% of them present only once. This clone was recorded only once. This receptor was identified in a man aged 18 to 29 in good health. Some clones in this sample may be carry-over from other donors' samples. Sequencing input: naive CD8+ T cells from PBMCs. The gene calls are TRBV29-1 and TRBJ2-1; 8 bases are a match to TRBD2. CDR3 in amino acids: CSGRGGTSYNEQFF. CDR3 coding DNA: TGCAGCGGGAGAGGGGGGACTAGCTACAATGAGCAGTTCTTC.